These 13 T cell receptor beta chains were all obtained from the same sample, sequenced in a study of OX40 agonist ivuxolimab in advanced cancers. This table comes from immunoSEQ multiplex PCR, and its TCRdb copy is limited to in-frame clones, with some not included. The data contain around 64,000 clones, about 91% of them singletons. The specimen was CD4+ or CD8+ T cells sorted from blood, collected in a trial of the OX40 agonist ivuxolimab. The receptors derive from an adult with an advanced solid tumor such as melanoma, head and neck, liver or kidney cancer.

The rearrangement joins TRBV9 to TRBJ2-3, with D perhaps given as TRBD1 or TRBD2 (6 bases each). The germline CDR1 and CDR2 sequences are SGDLS and YYNGEE. V lost 0 bases to trimming and J lost 0 bases, with 11 bases between them. The CDR3 spans 16 residues. CDR3 sequence reads: CASSVALGGSTDTQYF. As DNA, the CDR3 is TGTGCCAGCAGCGTAGCTCTAGGGGGGAGCACAGATACGCAGTATTTT.

As for this clone: The sample holds other DNA sequences that translate to the same CDR3. This chain joins TRBV19 and TRBJ2-3; possible D gene TRBD2, 6 bases. CDR3 length: 14 amino acids. The germline V gene encodes CDR1 LNHDA and CDR2 SQIVND (reference sequence). V lost 3 bases to trimming and J lost 5 bases, with 12 bases between them. CDR3: CASSIVAGRDTQYF. CDR3 nucleotides: TGTGCCAGTAGTATTGTGGCGGGGCGAGATACGCAGTATTTT.

V usage is TRBV4-3 and J usage is TRBJ2-7; D is ambiguous. CDR3 size: 15 residues. Germline loops: CDR1 LGHNA, CDR2 YSLEER. V lost 1 base, J lost 1 base, and 11 bases lay in between. The CDR3 region is CASSQGVIPSYEQYF. CDR3 DNA: TGCGCCAGCAGCCAAGGGGTAATCCCGTCCTACGAGCAGTACTTC.

The CDR3 sequence is CAISAQDSKAYEQYF. CDR3 in DNA: TGTGCCATCAGTGCCCAAGACTCGAAGGCCTACGAGCAGTACTTC. The rearrangement joins TRBV10-3 to TRBJ2-7; no clear D. The CDR3 loop spans 15 amino acids. The V end lost 4 bases, the J end lost 2 bases, and 15 bases lay between the germline ends. Germline V gives CDR1 ENHRY, CDR2 SYGVKD.

This chain connects TRBV7-8 to TRBJ2-5; D possibly uses TRBD1 or TRBD2 (5 bases each). Trimming shortened V by 1 base and J by 4 bases, and 16 bases separated the two germline ends. Germline V lookup: CDR1 SGHVS, CDR2 FQNEAQ. The CDR3 sequence is 16 residues long. CDR3 in amino acids: CASSLDPTEGPETQYF. In DNA, the CDR3 is TGTGCCAGCAGCTTAGATCCGACAGAGGGTCCAGAGACCCAGTACTTC.

The chain uses TRBV6-6 and TRBJ1-2; D not resolved. Per the germline V gene, CDR1 is MNHNY and CDR2 is SVGAGI (reference sequence). The germline V and J ends were trimmed by 3 bases and 2 bases, with 13 bases remaining between them. The CDR3 is 15 residues long. CDR3: CASSYPGRSNYGYTF. For the CDR3, the DNA is TGTGCCAGCAGTTATCCCGGGAGGTCCAACTATGGCTACACCTTC.

The chain is built from TRBV27 and TRBJ1-5, with 10 bases lining up with TRBD1. Trimming cost V 2 bases and J 6 bases; bases outside gene matches: 4. The germline V gene has CDR1 MNHEY and CDR2 SMNVEV (reference sequence). The CDR3 consists of 15 residues. CDR3 region: CASSLLGDRGQPQHF. CDR3 bases: TGTGCCAGCAGTTTACTGGGGGACAGGGGTCAGCCCCAGCATTTT.

CDR3 sequence (DNA): TGTGCCAGCAGTTGGGACAGGGAGGAATATGGCTACACCTTC. This encodes CASSWDREEYGYTF. The genes are TRBV28 and TRBJ1-2, with TRBD1 identical over 9 bases. CDR3 size: 14 residues. The V gene end was trimmed by 4 bases and the J gene end by 5 bases; junction bases not matched to a gene: 5. CDR1 is MDHEN, CDR2 SYDVKM, per germline.

The chain is built from TRBV28 and TRBJ2-3; no definite D call. Between the trimmed V and J ends, which lost 6 bases and 8 bases, there was a span of 15 bases. Germline loops: CDR1 MDHEN, CDR2 SYDVKM. This CDR3 contains 13 residues. The CDR3 bases are TGTGCCAGCAGCCAAGACCCCGGCACTACGCAGTATTTT. It specifies CASSQDPGTTQYF. Combining the CDR3 with reference TRBV28 and TRBJ2-3 gives the whole variable domain DVKVTQSSRYLVKRTGEKVFLECVQDMDHENMFWYRQDPGLGLRLIYFSYDVKMKEKGDIPEGYSVSREKKERFSLILESASTNQTSMYLCASSQDPGTTQYFGPGTRLTVL.

This chain connects TRBV10-3 to TRBJ1-1; D unresolved. CDR1 ENHRY and CDR2 SYGVKD come from the germline V gene. V lost 10 bases to trimming and J lost 1 base, with 10 bases between them. The CDR3 extends over 12 amino acids. The CDR3 loop reads CATGLGNTEAFF. The CDR3 DNA is TGTGCCACGGGTTTAGGGAACACTGAAGCTTTCTTT.

The V and J genes are TRBV19 and TRBJ2-3; 9 bases are shared with TRBD2. The CDR3 sequence is 15 residues long. J lost 0 bases, V lost 7 bases, and 5 bases had no gene match. Germline CDR1 reads LNHDA; CDR2 reads SQIVND (reference sequence). The CDR3 nucleotides read TGTGCCAGTACCACGAGCGGGAGGAGCACAGATACGCAGTATTTT. Its protein product is CASTTSGRSTDTQYF.

V is TRBV7-9 and J is TRBJ2-7, with unresolved D. This CDR3 is built from 12 residues. Per the germline V gene, CDR1 is SEHNR and CDR2 is FQNEAQ (reference sequence). V lost 5 bases and J lost 3, with 8 bases in between. CDR3 region: CASSLNLYEQYF. The CDR3 bases are TGTGCCAGCAGCCTGAATCTCTACGAGCAGTACTTC. Full variable domain (outside the CDR3, taken from reference TRBV7-9 and TRBJ2-7): DTGVSQNPRHKITKRGQNVTFRCDPISEHNRLYWYRQTLGQGPEFLTYFQNEAQLEKSRLLSDRFSAERPKGSFSTLEIQRTEQGDSAMYLCASSLNLYEQYFGPGTRLTVT.

The chain links TRBV6-5 to TRBJ1-2, with D unresolved. V was trimmed by 0 bases and J by 5 bases, leaving 7 bases between them. Germline V gives CDR1 MNHEY, CDR2 SVGAGI. The CDR3 covers 13 residues. This CDR3 reads CASSYSYGYGYTF. The CDR3 bases are TGTGCCAGCAGTTACTCATATGGTTATGGCTACACCTTC.